This T cell receptor beta chain was identified in a study of molecular identifiers for immune sequencing clone quantification (dated by TCRdb to between 2017 and 2018). General notes on the study: In a replicate experiment, RNA from about 21,000 or 97,000 naive CD8 T cells was split into five aliquots, four of which were sequenced. This methods study benchmarked molecular-identifier clustering-based TCR repertoire sequencing (MIDCIRS) and TCR RNA copy counting, using CD8 T cells to do so. Study-wide conclusions, independent of this receptor: In CMV-specific effector cells, over 98% of molecules were held by clones above 20 RNA copies, whereas under 1% of molecules were held by such clones in naive cells. When barcode sub-clustering was not used, chimeric consensus sequences inflated TCR diversity, with chimeras reaching as high as 47%. Spiked-in Jurkat TCR RNA equal to a single cell's worth was reported to be detectable even within 1,100,000 naive CD8 T cells. Approximately 3.1 recovered TCR RNA copies per cell were obtained by modeling, versus about 10 by digital PCR, implying a capture efficiency of around 28%. The naive libraries included spiked-in Jurkat TCR RNA (more than nine copies' worth), and this Jurkat TCR RNA is not part of the donor repertoire. Identical TCR molecules sharing a barcode could cause highly expanded clone sizes to be underestimated.

Libraries were constructed by PCR. These reads were obtained on a NextSeq 500. Bulk TCR libraries were prepared as previously described, using TCR primers listed in Table S5. Purification of total RNA was performed with the Qiagen AllPrep DNA/RNA kit. Reads from multiple sequencing runs of the same library were pooled before analysis. The published analysis was carried out like this. Only reads with exact TCR constant sequence were kept, trimmed to 150 nt, and grouped by their 12-nt molecular barcodes. Reads in each barcode group were sub-clustered using a 15% Levenshtein threshold, and a quality-weighted consensus sequence was built for each RNA molecule. Non-functional sequences were excluded, and lower-count sequences lying one edit away from another sequence were also excluded. Based on a fit of two negative binomial distributions, barcode sub-clusters having less than 20% of the maximum read count were discarded. TCRdb took the public reads, trimmed them with fastp at Q25, ran MiXCR for clone calling and kept in-frame beta chains. Merged by CDR3 protein, the rows form single entries marked with the most common genes and DNA. TCRdb, not the authors, supplied the V and J calls. In all, the sample holds 85,000 to 100,000 distinct CDR3 sequences, and approximately 24% of those were seen once. The ten most abundant clones make up roughly 1% of the sample.

Libraries of naive CD8 T cells were generated from approximately 20,000 to 1,000,000 sorted cells, with 10%, 30% or 50% of the purified RNA used. Naive CD8 T cells, defined as CD8+CD4-CCR7+CD45RA+, were FACS-sorted into RLT Plus buffer on a BD FACSAria II. To test detection sensitivity, Jurkat RNA equal to ten TCR copies was added to samples of roughly 18,000-1,000,000 naive CD8 T cells. Enrichment of CD8 T cells was performed with RosetteSep CD8+ T Cell Enrichment Cocktail and Ficoll-Paque, after which ACK red cell lysis was carried out. V gives up 4 bases and J gives up 5 bases, and the segment between their germline ends measures 11 bases. Spanning cysteine to phenylalanine, the CDR3 consists of 13 amino acids. Only the CDR3 part of the read is kept: 39 bases, read in frame from the first base. CDR1 is given as SEHNR and CDR2 as FQNEAQ, both from the germline V gene (reference sequence). There are many counts of this clonotype. Its recognized antigen is unknown. No clone much larger than this one lies a single base away; base qualities are absent.

The sequence was collected from a human donor in good health. Some libraries in this study had Jurkat cell RNA spiked in. The chain couples TRBV7-9 to TRBJ2-5; D gene: possibly TRBD2, on 5 matching bases. Sequencing was performed on naive CD8+ T cells from blood, with Jurkat cell RNA spiked in. Explained via the paper, the cell subset or site label denotes: FACS-sorted CD8+CD4-CCR7+CD45RA+ naive T cells. The nucleotides are TGTGCCAGCAGCTCTTGGGAGACCGAGACCCAGTACTTC. This sequence encodes CASSSWETETQYF.